One TCR beta chain is described in this entry. Its antigen is not identified. Each sample yielded at least 6 million isolated PBMCs. This sample was taken from a study of blood T cells in healthy people across ages. Findings of the study overall: Researchers report that TCR beta diversity correlated strongly with naive T cell percentage. Per-million-T-cell TCR beta diversity fell roughly linearly with age.

Alongside a J-beta primer mix, a sample-barcoded 5' primer served in a second PCR lasting about 7 to 12 cycles. Each cDNA molecule carried a tag from a template-switch adaptor that contained 12 random nucleotides. Via MiXCR, TCRdb re-called the 5' RACE reads, giving one row per CDR3 protein. The sample gives approximately 820,000 distinct CDR3 sequences, approximately 44% of which show up once; about a fifth is in the top ten. Looked up from germline, CDR1 is DFQATT and CDR2 is SNEGSKA (reference sequence). The J segment lost 2 bases and the V segment lost 3 bases, leaving 8 bases of the junction unmatched. The CDR3 covers 15 residues.

The receptor was derived from a man aged 60 to 69 in good health. The V call is TRBV20-1, the J call TRBJ2-3; 7 nucleotides line up with TRBD2. The sample taken for sequencing was blood. CDR3 DNA: TGCAGTGCTAGTGGGAGGGACGCAGTCACAGATACGCAGTATTTT. It codes for CSASGRDAVTDTQYF.